Sequencing of this T cell receptor beta chain was carried out in a study of CD8 T cells in Susac syndrome. Study-level points and caveats: Clonal expansion was not observed in the Susac syndrome CD4+ T cell repertoires.

RNA, at about 0.45 to 1 ug, was reverse transcribed with random hexamers. The CDR3 of TCR beta was amplified by immunoSEQ multiplex PCR across 54 Vbeta and 13 Jbeta. MiXCR, applied by TCRdb to the immunoSEQ multiplex PCR reads, yields one record per CDR3 protein. The sample lists some 210,000 distinct CDR3 sequences, about 95% occurring once. A remark on this clonotype: Its antigen remains unidentified.

The germline V and J ends were trimmed by 3 bases and 0 bases, with 17 bases remaining between them. The length of the CDR3 is 16 residues. The germline V gene encodes CDR1 DFQATT and CDR2 SNEGSKA (reference sequence). The sample comprised CD4+ T cells from PBMCs. The TCR originated in a human donor with Susac syndrome. The J gene is TRBJ1-1, the V gene TRBV20-1; D perhaps matches TRBD1 (5 bases). The CDR3: CSASKGGAFLNTEAFF. The CDR3 DNA follows: TGCAGTGCTAGTAAAGGAGGGGCCTTTTTGAACACTGAAGCTTTCTTT.